This T cell receptor beta chain was obtained from a study of cytomegalovirus exposure and HLA in healthy donors. Here immunoSEQ multiplex PCR was the method, and the copy in TCRdb shows in-frame clones only, minus some. The repertoire has approximately 150,000 clones, around 87% of them found once; the top ten carry roughly 1.4%. The V gene's germline CDR1 is SGHDT and CDR2 YYEEEE. The CDR3 consists of 18 residues. The V and J ends lost 7 bases and 4 bases respectively, with 26 bases between them. This clonotype was sampled from a woman between 25 and 40 years old in good health and CMV-seronegative. Sequenced input: PBMCs. The chain uses TRBV5-6 and TRBJ2-2; a weak D match, TRBD2 (7 bases). This CDR3 is CASSPEPPRGAGTGELFF. The DNA for the CDR3 is TGTGCCAGCTCCCCCGAACCCCCACGGGGGGCGGGCACCGGGGAGCTGTTTTTT.